The rows below give T cell receptor beta chains drawn from one sample of a study of T cell responses to AZD1222 COVID-19 vaccine. This table comes from immunoSEQ multiplex PCR, and its TCRdb copy is limited to in-frame clones, with some not included. The sample lists 120,000 to 150,000 clones, about 90% occurring once. The sequencing here drew on peripheral blood, taken on day 0 of AZD1222 vaccination. These TCRs come from an adult in good health. Both conserved end residues are part of each CDR3. The D gene is left open where the match is weak. Clone sizes are given selectively: once, few, many, or a class where the clone is expanded.

j_call v_call clone_size d_call cdr3_aa cdr3_nt
TRBJ2-3 TRBV3-1/TRBV3-2 NA NA CASTPSRVDTQYF TGTGCCAGCACCCCCTCCCGGGTAGATACGCAGTATTTT
TRBJ2-1 TRBV10-3 once NA CAISADRPPYNEQFF TGTGCCATCAGCGCCGACAGGCCGCCCTACAATGAGCAGTTCTTC
TRBJ2-2 TRBV6-6 NA NA CASSYTGTGELFF TGTGCCAGCAGTTACACCGGCACCGGGGAGCTGTTTTTT
TRBJ2-5 TRBV7-9 NA TRBD2 CASSPPKGVAGKETQYF TGTGCCAGCAGCCCCCCGAAAGGGGTAGCGGGGAAAGAGACCCAGTACTTC
TRBJ2-2 TRBV6-2/TRBV6-3 NA NA CASSPVWGNTGELFF TGTGCCAGCAGTCCGGTATGGGGGAACACCGGGGAGCTGTTTTTT
TRBJ2-1 TRBV4-2 NA TRBD2 CASSQGTSGRVDEQFF TGTGCCAGCAGCCAAGGGACTAGCGGGAGGGTCGATGAGCAGTTCTTC
TRBJ2-5 TRBV4-2 NA NA CASSQEEGTVETQYF TGTGCCAGCAGCCAAGAGGAGGGGACTGTTGAGACCCAGTACTTC
TRBJ2-5 TRBV5-1 NA NA CASSLVGLQETQYF TGCGCCAGCAGCTTGGTAGGGCTACAAGAGACCCAGTACTTC
TRBJ2-5 TRBV3-1/TRBV3-2 NA NA CATLGRGGETQYF TGTGCCACACTTGGGAGGGGGGGGGAGACCCAGTACTTC
TRBJ1-6 TRBV11-2 NA NA CASSSVQGRGSPLHF TGTGCCAGCAGCTCTGTACAGGGCCGAGGCTCACCCCTCCACTTT
TRBJ2-2 TRBV28 NA NA CASSLLSGELFF TGTGCCAGCAGTTTATTGTCCGGGGAGCTGTTTTTT
TRBJ2-6 TRBV6-2/TRBV6-3 once NA CASSSPDGFVPGANVLTF TGTGCCAGCAGTTCCCCCGATGGATTTGTCCCCGGGGCCAACGTCCTGACTTTC
TRBJ2-1 TRBV27 NA TRBD2 CASSLAVAGVRYNEQFF TGTGCCAGCAGCTTAGCCGTAGCGGGAGTCCGATACAATGAGCAGTTCTTC
TRBJ1-2 TRBV12-3/TRBV12-4 NA TRBD1 CANRGELGGYTF TGTGCCAACAGGGGGGAACTCGGAGGCTACACCTTC
TRBJ2-1 TRBV4-3 NA TRBD2 CASSQVAGGPNEQFF TGCGCCAGCAGCCAAGTTGCGGGGGGCCCCAATGAGCAGTTCTTC
TRBJ2-1 TRBV18 NA NA CASSLDFHRGNEQFF TGTGCCAGCTCACTCGACTTTCATCGGGGCAATGAGCAGTTCTTC
TRBJ1-6 TRBV2 NA TRBD1 CASRTGRNSPLHF TGTGCCAGCAGGACAGGGCGTAATTCACCCCTCCACTTT
TRBJ1-2 TRBV15 NA NA CATSGGRSLGGYTF TGTGCCACCTCTGGAGGACGGAGCCTGGGGGGCTACACCTTC
TRBJ1-4 TRBV7-9 NA NA CASSLAAGRDEKLFF TGTGCCAGCAGCTTAGCGGCCGGACGGGATGAAAAACTGTTTTTT
TRBJ2-5 TRBV6-4 NA TRBD1 CASCDDRGWETQYF TGTGCCAGCTGTGACGACAGGGGGTGGGAGACCCAGTACTTC
TRBJ2-1 TRBV18 NA TRBD1 CASSPRTGGFEQFF TGTGCCAGCTCCCCGCGGACAGGGGGCTTTGAGCAGTTCTTC
TRBJ1-1 TRBV27 NA TRBD1 CASSTRQGKAEAFF TGTGCCAGCAGTACCCGACAGGGTAAGGCTGAAGCTTTCTTT
TRBJ2-3 TRBV4-3 NA TRBD2 CASSREELAGGQDTQYF TGCGCCAGCAGCCGAGAGGAACTAGCGGGGGGGCAAGATACGCAGTATTTT
TRBJ1-5 TRBV28 NA NA CASSLWGGNGDQPQHF TGTGCCAGCAGTTTATGGGGCGGAAATGGCGATCAGCCCCAGCATTTT
TRBJ1-3 TRBV4-3 few NA CASSQDSSGNTIYF TGCGCCAGCAGCCAAGACAGCTCTGGAAACACCATATATTTT
TRBJ2-1 TRBV6-4 NA NA CASSGQVEDEQFF TGTGCCAGCAGTGGACAGGTTGAGGATGAGCAGTTCTTC
TRBJ1-2 TRBV6-2/TRBV6-3 NA NA CASSYSHKQTNHGYTF TGTGCCAGCAGTTACTCCCACAAACAAACTAACCATGGCTACACCTTC
TRBJ2-1 TRBV7-9 NA NA CASSPTTTEQFF TGTGCCAGCAGCCCCACTACGACTGAGCAGTTCTTC
TRBJ2-1 TRBV29-1 once TRBD1 CSVQGEGNEQFF TGCAGCGTTCAGGGGGAAGGCAATGAGCAGTTCTTC
TRBJ1-5 TRBV28 NA TRBD1 CASSFLFPGQGGSNQPQHF TGTGCCAGCAGTTTTTTATTCCCCGGACAGGGTGGCAGCAATCAGCCCCAGCATTTT
TRBJ2-1 TRBV7-6 NA TRBD2 CASSLEASGSRNEQFF TGTGCCAGCAGCTTAGAGGCTAGCGGGAGTAGGAATGAGCAGTTCTTC
TRBJ1-1 TRBV27 NA TRBD1 CASSSPPGQGRAFF TGTGCCAGCAGTTCCCCCCCGGGACAGGGGAGAGCTTTCTTT
TRBJ1-6 TRBV6-5 NA NA CASRTGLGISPLHF TGTGCCAGCAGGACAGGACTCGGGATTTCACCCCTCCACTTT
TRBJ1-6 TRBV5-1 NA NA CASKGFQAYNSPLHF TGCGCCAGTAAGGGCTTTCAAGCCTATAATTCACCCCTCCACTTT
TRBJ1-3 TRBV2 NA NA CASRLQGPPGNTIYF TGTGCCAGCAGACTACAGGGACCCCCTGGAAACACCATATATTTT
TRBJ2-3 TRBV28 NA TRBD2 CASNSGGLRESATQYF TGTGCCAGCAATAGCGGCGGGTTGCGGGAGTCCGCTACGCAGTATTTT
TRBJ2-7 TRBV6-5 NA TRBD1 CASSYRDRGPYEQYF TGTGCCAGCAGTTACCGGGACAGGGGACCCTACGAGCAGTACTTC
TRBJ1-1 TRBV28 once NA CATNRGNTEAFF TGTGCCACCAACCGAGGGAACACTGAAGCTTTCTTT
TRBJ1-5 TRBV19 NA NA CASSGTSYSNQPQHF TGTGCCAGTAGCGGGACCTCCTATAGCAATCAGCCCCAGCATTTT
TRBJ1-5 TRBV6-1 NA NA CASSEARESLQPQHF TGTGCCAGCAGTGAGGCCAGGGAAAGTTTACAGCCCCAGCATTTT
TRBJ2-1 TRBV9 NA NA CASSIGTPDNEQFF TGTGCCAGCAGCATCGGGACACCTGACAATGAGCAGTTCTTC
TRBJ1-1 TRBV6-2/TRBV6-3 NA NA CASSQAAGAGNTEAFF TGTGCCAGCAGCCAAGCGGCGGGGGCGGGGAACACTGAAGCTTTCTTT
TRBJ1-1 TRBV19 NA NA CASSIAASNTEAFF TGTGCCAGTAGTATAGCGGCCAGTAACACTGAAGCTTTCTTT
TRBJ1-2 TRBV6-6 NA NA CASSNDAYYGYTF TGTGCCAGCAGCAACGACGCTTACTATGGCTACACCTTC
TRBJ2-7 TRBV5-1 NA NA CASSLTPSGTVYEQYF TGCGCCAGCAGCTTGACCCCTTCCGGGACGGTGTACGAGCAGTACTTC
TRBJ2-3 TRBV5-1 NA TRBD2 CATASSGGTTDTQYF TGCGCCACCGCTAGTAGCGGGGGGACCACAGATACGCAGTATTTT
TRBJ1-5 TRBV14 NA TRBD1 CASSARLRQGIGQPQHF TGTGCCAGCAGCGCCCGGTTACGACAGGGGATAGGGCAGCCCCAGCATTTT
TRBJ2-1 TRBV18 once TRBD1 CASSFGTGGNNEQFF TGTGCCAGCTCTTTCGGGACAGGGGGCAACAATGAGCAGTTCTTC